The clone carrying this T cell receptor beta chain was seen only a few times. The antigen remains undetermined. TCRdb re-analysed the 5' RACE reads in MiXCR, keeping a single row per CDR3 protein. The table records roughly 220,000 distinct CDR3 sequences, 15% to 20% of them present only once. The CDR3 consists of 18 residues. The junction had 12 bases not matched to a gene; V was cut back by 3 bases and J by 4 bases. Germline V gene data show CDR1 as MDHEN and CDR2 as SYDVKM. This specimen comes from a study of CD8 T cells in ankylosing spondylitis. Broader study findings: Seemingly distinctive of ankylosing spondylitis blood was a TCR beta motif formed by eight highly homologous variants.

Sequenced sample: blood, either unsorted or a sorted T cell fraction (not recorded which). The chain employs TRBV28 and TRBJ2-6, with 7 positions matching TRBD2. The sequence came from a male donor with ankylosing spondylitis. CDR3 protein: CASSLAVGGFSGANVLTF. CDR3 nucleotides: TGTGCCAGCAGTTTGGCCGTGGGGGGGTTTTCCGGGGCCAACGTCCTGACTTTC.